A selection of T cell receptor beta chains follows, all from one sample in a study of cytomegalovirus exposure and HLA in healthy donors. Assay used: immunoSEQ multiplex PCR; TCRdb lists only in-frame clones, some missing. The sample carries about 82,000 clones, around 92% recorded once. The sequenced sample was PBMCs. The receptors originated from a man aged 18-30 years in good health and CMV-seronegative. Each CDR3 is given without its conserved first and last residue. A D gene is named only where the DNA matches it firmly.

j_gene,v_gene,d_gene,CDR3aa
TRBJ2-7,TRBV6-5,.,ASGHGGEQY
TRBJ2-6,TRBV9,.,ASSTRPTGTGANVLT
TRBJ1-1,TRBV5-4,.,ASSTRQVWNTEAF
TRBJ2-1,TRBV29-1,TRBD2,SVETSGSRGNEQF
TRBJ2-1,TRBV9,TRBD1,ASSPTTGVHEQF
TRBJ1-3,TRBV19,.,ASIGGSAGNTIY
TRBJ2-4,TRBV11-2,TRBD1,ASSVDRVKNIQY
TRBJ2-3,TRBV13,TRBD1,ASSPPDRVGTDTQY
TRBJ2-3,TRBV9,TRBD1,ASSVASGTAVKGDTQY
TRBJ2-1,TRBV6-4,.,ASSETRVESNEQF
TRBJ1-3,TRBV4-3,TRBD1,ASSQGTGAGNTIY
TRBJ1-2,TRBV30,.,AWATGNYGYT
TRBJ2-2,TRBV5-6,TRBD2,ASSLVGTSGITGELF
TRBJ2-5,TRBV7-2,.,ASSPSIEETQY
TRBJ2-3,TRBV13,TRBD1,ASSSPRQGWNTQY
TRBJ2-7,TRBV5-4,.,ASSLGPSEDEQY
TRBJ2-7,TRBV5-1,.,ASRREVISYEQY
TRBJ1-1,TRBV19,.,ASSYRGIEAF
TRBJ2-1,TRBV19,.,ASSPATGNYNEQF
TRBJ2-1,TRBV19,TRBD2,ASSLLAGETNEQF
TRBJ2-3,TRBV6-5,TRBD1,ASSKQGISTDTQY
TRBJ1-5,TRBV10-3,.,AISEGGQTNQPQH
TRBJ2-5,TRBV6-5,.,ASSYSGFGETQY
TRBJ2-6,TRBV29-1,.,SVEDTAALRLESGANVLT
TRBJ1-2,TRBV10-1,TRBD1,ASSGPFPGTEYYGYT
TRBJ1-1,TRBV28,TRBD1,ASSSTGTALVEAF
TRBJ2-4,TRBV5-4,.,ASSLQGVKNIQY
TRBJ2-7,TRBV27,.,ASRLVYTDYEQY
TRBJ2-1,TRBV11-2,.,ASNRLFGKYNEQF
TRBJ2-5,TRBV7-9,.,ASSKTGKETQY
TRBJ1-2,TRBV6-5,TRBD1,ASRPRTGNNYGYT
TRBJ2-1,TRBV5-6,.,ASSPRERHEQF
TRBJ1-5,TRBV4-1,.,ASSPIPDQPQH
TRBJ2-7,TRBV5-4,.,ASSLAGRIVDEQY
TRBJ1-1,TRBV19,.,ASSGVVWKRGTEAF
TRBJ2-5,TRBV5-4,.,ASSLMRTVYRMQETQY
TRBJ1-4,TRBV6-5,TRBD1,ASRPGQGREKLF
TRBJ2-5,TRBV18,.,ASSQSLIQGMETQY
TRBJ2-7,TRBV7-2,.,ASSLAVPNTAYEQY
TRBJ2-1,TRBV5-1,.,ASSFAGSYYNEQF
TRBJ2-7,TRBV2,TRBD2,ASSVAGGRHEQY
TRBJ2-1,TRBV5-1,.,ASSLAQTYNEQF
TRBJ2-3,TRBV15,TRBD2,ATGASGTDTQY
TRBJ1-5,TRBV5-1,TRBD1,ASSLGTGGGNQPQH
TRBJ2-5,TRBV9,TRBD1,ASSAKEDREQETQY
TRBJ2-3,TRBV2,TRBD2,ASSSGLPNTDTQY
TRBJ2-5,TRBV4-3,.,ASSQEVVRDWPFETQY
TRBJ2-1,TRBV6-1,.,ASSLTGSSYNEQF
TRBJ2-1,TRBV2,.,ASNRPDSPYNEQF
TRBJ2-7,TRBV6-5,TRBD2,ASSLGLAGAYEQY
TRBJ2-7,TRBV27,TRBD2,ASSRAGTSGIYEQY
TRBJ1-1,TRBV2,.,ASREGEKRGEAF
TRBJ2-4,TRBV7-2,.,ASSLLRGFKNIQY